This T cell receptor (beta chain) was retrieved from a study of cytomegalovirus exposure and HLA in healthy donors. As regards this clone: As yet, its antigen is unknown.

Points from the study as a whole: One variant, a missense change in DCLRE1C, was linked in a later analysis to TCR beta V- and J-gene trimming.

This PCR relied on a set of 60 Vbeta primers and 13 Jbeta primers. Here immunoSEQ multiplex PCR was the method, and the copy in TCRdb shows in-frame clones only, minus some. The sample has about 120,000 clones, 75% to 90% seen once. This TCR was sampled from a man under 40 in good health and CMV-seronegative. The sequenced sample was PBMCs.

The CDR3 reads CASSMASTDTQYF. In nucleotides, the CDR3 is TGCGCCAGCAGCATGGCAAGCACAGATACGCAGTATTTT. V gene TRBV5-1 combines with J gene TRBJ2-3, with D hard to call. The CDR3 extends over 13 amino acids. The germline V gene encodes CDR1 SGHRS and CDR2 YFSETQ. V lost 4 bases to trimming and J lost 0 bases, with 6 bases between them. Based on the CDR3 plus reference TRBV5-1 and TRBJ2-3, the full variable domain is KAGVTQTPRYLIKTRGQQVTLSCSPISGHRSVSWYQQTPGQGLQFLFEYFSETQRNKGNFPGRFSGRQFSNSRSEMNVSTLELGDSALYLCASSMASTDTQYFGPGTRLTVL.